This T cell receptor (beta chain) is from a study of blood T cells in healthy people across ages. Next came a second PCR, run for about 7 to 12 cycles, which used a sample-barcoded 5' primer along with a J-beta primer mix. Using its own MiXCR run on the 5' RACE reads, TCRdb lists one record per CDR3 protein. The sample contains approximately 1.5 million distinct CDR3 sequences, approximately 39% of which appear only once. The CDR3 runs to 15 residues. Deletions cut 2 bases from V and 3 bases from J, with 11 bases between. Germline CDR1 and CDR2: SGHVS and FQNEAQ. This clonotype was picked up a small number of times.

The chain has TRBV7-8 and TRBJ2-1, with D tentatively TRBD2 (5 bases). This clonotype was sampled from a woman between 18 and 29 years old in good health. Sequencing was done on a sample of blood. DNA of the CDR3: TGTGCCAGCAGCTTAAAGCGGACCATCTACAATGAGCAGTTCTTC. Protein: CASSLKRTIYNEQFF.